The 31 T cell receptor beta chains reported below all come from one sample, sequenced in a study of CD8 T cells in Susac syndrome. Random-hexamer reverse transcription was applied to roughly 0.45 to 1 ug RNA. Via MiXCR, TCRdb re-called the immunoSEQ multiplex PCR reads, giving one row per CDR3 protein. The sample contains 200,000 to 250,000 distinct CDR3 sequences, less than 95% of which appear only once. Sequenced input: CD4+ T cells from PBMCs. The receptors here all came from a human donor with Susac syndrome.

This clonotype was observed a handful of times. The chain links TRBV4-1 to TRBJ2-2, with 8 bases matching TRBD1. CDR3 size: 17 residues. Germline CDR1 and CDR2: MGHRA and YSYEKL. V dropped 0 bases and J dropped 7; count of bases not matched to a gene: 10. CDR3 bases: TGCGCCAGCAGCCAAGATCCCCAGGGGGCGAATCGCGGGGAGCTGTTTTTT. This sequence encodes CASSQDPQGANRGELFF.

The CDR3 reads CASSDGQGGNIQYF. In nucleotides, the CDR3 is TGTGCCAGCAGCGACGGACAGGGAGGAAACATTCAGTACTTC. The V and J genes are TRBV5-4 and TRBJ2-4; 8 bases agree with TRBD1. J gave up 6 bases and V 4 bases, and 6 bases lay outside the gene matches. The CDR3 is 14 residues long. CDR1 and CDR2 from the germline V gene are SGHNT and YYREEE (reference sequence).

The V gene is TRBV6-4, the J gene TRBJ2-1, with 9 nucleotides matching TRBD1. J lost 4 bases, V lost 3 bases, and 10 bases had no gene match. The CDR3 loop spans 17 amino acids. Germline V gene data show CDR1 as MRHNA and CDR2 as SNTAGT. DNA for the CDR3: TGTGCCAGCAGTGATTCCGAAGGGACAGGGATATACAATGAGCAGTTCTTC. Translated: CASSDSEGTGIYNEQFF.

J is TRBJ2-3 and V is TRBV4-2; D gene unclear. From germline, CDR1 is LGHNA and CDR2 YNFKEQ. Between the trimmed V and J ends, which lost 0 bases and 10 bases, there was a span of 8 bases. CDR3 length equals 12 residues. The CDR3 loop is CASSQDRVSQYF. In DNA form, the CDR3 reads TGTGCCAGCAGCCAAGACAGAGTTTCGCAGTATTTT.

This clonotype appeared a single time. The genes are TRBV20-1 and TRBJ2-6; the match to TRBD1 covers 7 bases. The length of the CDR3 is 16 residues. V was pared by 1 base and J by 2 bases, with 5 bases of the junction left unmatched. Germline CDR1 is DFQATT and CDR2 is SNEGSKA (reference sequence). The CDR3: CSARGQGAAGANVLTF. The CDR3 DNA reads TGCAGTGCTAGAGGACAGGGAGCCGCTGGGGCCAACGTCCTGACTTTC.

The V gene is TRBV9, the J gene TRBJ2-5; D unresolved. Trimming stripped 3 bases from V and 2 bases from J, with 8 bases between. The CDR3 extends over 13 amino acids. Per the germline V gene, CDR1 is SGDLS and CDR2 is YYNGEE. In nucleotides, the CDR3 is TGTGCCAGCAGCGGTATAATTCAAGAGACCCAGTACTTC. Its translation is CASSGIIQETQYF.

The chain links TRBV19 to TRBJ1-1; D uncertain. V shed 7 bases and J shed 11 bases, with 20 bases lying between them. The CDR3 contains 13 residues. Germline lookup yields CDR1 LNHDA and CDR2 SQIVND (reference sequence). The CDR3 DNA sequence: TGTGCCAGTACTCCGCAGGCGGCCGGTACGGCTTTCTTT. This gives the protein CASTPQAAGTAFF.

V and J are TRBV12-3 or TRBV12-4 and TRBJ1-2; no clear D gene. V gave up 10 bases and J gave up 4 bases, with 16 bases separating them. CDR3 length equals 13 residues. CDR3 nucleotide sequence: TGTGCCACCCTCTCCTCGGGAGGCTATGGCTACACCTTC. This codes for CATLSSGGYGYTF.

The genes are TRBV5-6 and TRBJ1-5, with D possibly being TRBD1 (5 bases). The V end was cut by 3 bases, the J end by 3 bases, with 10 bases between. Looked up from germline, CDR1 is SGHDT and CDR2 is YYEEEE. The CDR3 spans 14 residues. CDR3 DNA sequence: TGTGCCAGCAGCTCGGGACGGATCAATCAGCCCCAGCATTTT. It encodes CASSSGRINQPQHF.

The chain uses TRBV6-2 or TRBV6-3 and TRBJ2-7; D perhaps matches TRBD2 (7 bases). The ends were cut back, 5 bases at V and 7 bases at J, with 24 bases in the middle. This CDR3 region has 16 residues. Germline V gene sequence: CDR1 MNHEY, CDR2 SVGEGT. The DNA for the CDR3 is TGTGCCAGCAGTCACCATCCAGGGGAGGGTTCAGGGGAGCAGTACTTC. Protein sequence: CASSHHPGEGSGEQYF.

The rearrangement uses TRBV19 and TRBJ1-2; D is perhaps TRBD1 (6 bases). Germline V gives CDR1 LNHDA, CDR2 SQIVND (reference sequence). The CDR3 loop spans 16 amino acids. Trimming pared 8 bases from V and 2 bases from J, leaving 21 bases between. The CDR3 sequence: CASASSPGGENYGYTF. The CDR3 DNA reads TGTGCCAGTGCTTCATCTCCGGGGGGCGAAAACTATGGCTACACCTTC. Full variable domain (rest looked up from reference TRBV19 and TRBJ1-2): DGGITQSPKYLFRKEGQNVTLSCEQNLNHDAMYWYRQDPGQGLRLIYYSQIVNDFQKGDIAEGYSVSREKKESFPLTVTSAQKNPTAFYLCASASSPGGENYGYTFGSGTRLTVV.

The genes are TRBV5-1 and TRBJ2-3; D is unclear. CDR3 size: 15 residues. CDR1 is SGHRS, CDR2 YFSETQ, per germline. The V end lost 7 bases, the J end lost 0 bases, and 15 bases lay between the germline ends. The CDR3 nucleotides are TGCGCCAGCTCCCCGGTGGTGGGAAGCACAGATACGCAGTATTTT. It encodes CASSPVVGSTDTQYF.

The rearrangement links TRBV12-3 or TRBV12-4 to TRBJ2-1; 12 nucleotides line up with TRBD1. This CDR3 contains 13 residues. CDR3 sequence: CAEGDRGLNEQFF. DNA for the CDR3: TGTGCAGAGGGGGACAGGGGGCTAAATGAGCAGTTCTTC.

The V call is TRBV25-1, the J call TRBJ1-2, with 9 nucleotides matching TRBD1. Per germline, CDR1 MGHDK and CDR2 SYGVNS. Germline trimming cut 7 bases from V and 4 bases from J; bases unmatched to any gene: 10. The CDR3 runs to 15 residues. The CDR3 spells CASKGQGTSGYGYTF. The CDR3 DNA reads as TGTGCCAGCAAAGGACAGGGGACGTCCGGCTATGGCTACACCTTC.

CDR3 DNA: TGCAGTGCTAGAGAGGAGCGGGGGACCTACAATGAGCAGTTCTTC. Translating gives CSAREERGTYNEQFF. The genes are TRBV20-1 and TRBJ2-1; TRBD2 matches at 8 bases. Unmatched junction bases numbered 3, after V lost 0 bases and J lost 2 bases. The CDR3 length is 15 residues. In germline, CDR1 is DFQATT, CDR2 SNEGSKA (reference sequence).

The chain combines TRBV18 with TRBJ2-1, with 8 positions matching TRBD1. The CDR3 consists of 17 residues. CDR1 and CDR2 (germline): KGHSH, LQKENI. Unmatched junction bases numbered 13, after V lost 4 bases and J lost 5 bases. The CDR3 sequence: CASSRLGQGGWNNEQFF. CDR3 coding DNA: TGTGCCAGCTCACGGCTAGGACAGGGAGGTTGGAACAATGAGCAGTTCTTC.

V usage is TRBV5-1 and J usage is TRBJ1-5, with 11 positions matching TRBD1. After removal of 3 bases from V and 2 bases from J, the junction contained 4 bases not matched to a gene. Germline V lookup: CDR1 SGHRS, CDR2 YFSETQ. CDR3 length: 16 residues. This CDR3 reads CASSSGTGGGNQPQHF. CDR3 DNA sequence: TGCGCCAGCAGCTCTGGGACAGGGGGTGGCAATCAGCCCCAGCATTTT.

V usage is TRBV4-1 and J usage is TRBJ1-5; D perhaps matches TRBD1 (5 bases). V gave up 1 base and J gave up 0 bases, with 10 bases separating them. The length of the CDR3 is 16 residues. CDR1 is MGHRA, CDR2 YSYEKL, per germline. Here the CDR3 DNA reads TGCGCCAGCAGCCAAGTGGGGGGATCTAGCAATCAGCCCCAGCATTTT. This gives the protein CASSQVGGSSNQPQHF.

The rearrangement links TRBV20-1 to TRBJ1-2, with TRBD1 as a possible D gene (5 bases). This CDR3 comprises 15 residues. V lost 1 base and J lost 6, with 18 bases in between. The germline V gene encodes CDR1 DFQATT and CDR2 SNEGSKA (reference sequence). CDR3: CSARVTVGESDGYTF. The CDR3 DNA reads TGCAGTGCTAGAGTTACGGTGGGGGAGTCCGATGGCTACACCTTC.

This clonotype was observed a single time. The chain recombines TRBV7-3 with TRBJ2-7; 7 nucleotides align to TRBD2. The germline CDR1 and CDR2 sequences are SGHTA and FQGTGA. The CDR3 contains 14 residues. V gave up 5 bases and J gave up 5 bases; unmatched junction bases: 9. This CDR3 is CASSPGRGRDEQYF. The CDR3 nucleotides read TGTGCCAGCAGCCCGGGGAGGGGTCGGGACGAGCAGTACTTC.

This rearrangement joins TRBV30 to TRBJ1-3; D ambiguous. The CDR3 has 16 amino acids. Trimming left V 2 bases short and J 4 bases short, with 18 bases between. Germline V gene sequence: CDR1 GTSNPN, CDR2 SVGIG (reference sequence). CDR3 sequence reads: CAWSSRTGLRGNTIYF. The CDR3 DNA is TGTGCCTGGAGTTCTAGGACCGGCCTGAGGGGAAACACCATATATTTT.

CDR3 protein: CSAQRQVSTDTQYF. CDR3 nucleotides: TGCAGTGCACAAAGACAGGTTAGCACAGATACGCAGTATTTT. V usage is TRBV20-1 and J usage is TRBJ2-3; possible D gene TRBD1, 6 bases. The CDR3 is made up of 14 amino acids. V was cut by 6 bases and J by 0 bases, with 13 bases left in between. The germline V gene encodes CDR1 DFQATT and CDR2 SNEGSKA (reference sequence).

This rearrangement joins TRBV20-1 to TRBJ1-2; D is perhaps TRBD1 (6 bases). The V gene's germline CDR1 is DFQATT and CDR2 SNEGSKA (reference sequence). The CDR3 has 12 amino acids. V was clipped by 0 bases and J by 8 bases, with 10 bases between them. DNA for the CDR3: TGCAGTGCTAGAGATTCCGGACAGGGCTACACCTTC. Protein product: CSARDSGQGYTF.

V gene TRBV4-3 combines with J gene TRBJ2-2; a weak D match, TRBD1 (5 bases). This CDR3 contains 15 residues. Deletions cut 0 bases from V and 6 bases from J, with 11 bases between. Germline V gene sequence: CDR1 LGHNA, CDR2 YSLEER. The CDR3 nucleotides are TGCGCCAGCAGCCAAGATGGTCAGGGTTCCGGGGAGCTGTTTTTT. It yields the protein CASSQDGQGSGELFF.

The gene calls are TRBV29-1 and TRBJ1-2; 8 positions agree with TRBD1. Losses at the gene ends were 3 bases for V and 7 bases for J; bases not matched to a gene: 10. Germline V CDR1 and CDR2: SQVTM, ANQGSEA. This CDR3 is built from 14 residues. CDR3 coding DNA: TGCAGCGTTGAGAGCTGGCAGGGGGCAGGTGGCTACACCTTC. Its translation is CSVESWQGAGGYTF.

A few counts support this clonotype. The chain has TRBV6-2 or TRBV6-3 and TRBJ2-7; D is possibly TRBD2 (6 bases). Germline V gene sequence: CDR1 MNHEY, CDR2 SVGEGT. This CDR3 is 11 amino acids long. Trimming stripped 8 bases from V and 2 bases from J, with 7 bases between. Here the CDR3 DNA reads TGTGCCAGCGGGGGGACCTACGAGCAGTACTTC. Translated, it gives CASGGTYEQYF.

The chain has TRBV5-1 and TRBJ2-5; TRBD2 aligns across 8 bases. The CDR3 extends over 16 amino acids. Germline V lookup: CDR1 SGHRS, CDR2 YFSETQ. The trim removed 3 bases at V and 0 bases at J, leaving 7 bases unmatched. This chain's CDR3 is CASSWARGGYQETQYF. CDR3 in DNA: TGCGCCAGCAGCTGGGCCCGCGGGGGGTACCAAGAGACCCAGTACTTC.

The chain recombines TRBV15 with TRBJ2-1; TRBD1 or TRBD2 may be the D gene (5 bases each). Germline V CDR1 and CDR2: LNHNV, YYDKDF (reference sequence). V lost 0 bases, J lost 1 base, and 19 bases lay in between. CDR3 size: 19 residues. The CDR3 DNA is TGTGCCACCAGCAGAGATCGAGGGGCTGAAGGAACATCCTACAATGAGCAGTTCTTC. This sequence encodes CATSRDRGAEGTSYNEQFF. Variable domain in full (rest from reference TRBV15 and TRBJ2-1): DAMVIQNPRYQVTQFGKPVTLSCSQTLNHNVMYWYQQKSSQAPKLLFHYYDKDFNNEADTPDNFQSRRPNTSFCFLDIRSPGLGDTAMYLCATSRDRGAEGTSYNEQFFGPGTRLTVL.

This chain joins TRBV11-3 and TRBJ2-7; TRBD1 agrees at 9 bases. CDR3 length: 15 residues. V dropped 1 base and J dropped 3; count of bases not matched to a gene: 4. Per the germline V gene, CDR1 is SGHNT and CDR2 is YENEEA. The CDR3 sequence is CASSLGGQGVYEQYF. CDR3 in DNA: TGTGCCAGCAGCTTAGGGGGACAGGGAGTCTACGAGCAGTACTTC.

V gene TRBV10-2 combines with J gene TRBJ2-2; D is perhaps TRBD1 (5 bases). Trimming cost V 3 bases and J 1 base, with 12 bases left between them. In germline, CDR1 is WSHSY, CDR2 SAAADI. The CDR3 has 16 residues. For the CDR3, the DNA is TGCGCCAGCAGTGACAGGGTAGCTTGGAACACCGGGGAGCTGTTTTTT. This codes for CASSDRVAWNTGELFF.

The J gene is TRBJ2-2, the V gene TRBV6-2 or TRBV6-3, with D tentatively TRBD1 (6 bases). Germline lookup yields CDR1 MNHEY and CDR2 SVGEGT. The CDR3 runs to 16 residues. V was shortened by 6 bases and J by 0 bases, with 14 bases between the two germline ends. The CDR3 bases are TGTGCCAGCAGACCTATACAGGGCGCGAACACCGGGGAGCTGTTTTTT. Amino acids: CASRPIQGANTGELFF.